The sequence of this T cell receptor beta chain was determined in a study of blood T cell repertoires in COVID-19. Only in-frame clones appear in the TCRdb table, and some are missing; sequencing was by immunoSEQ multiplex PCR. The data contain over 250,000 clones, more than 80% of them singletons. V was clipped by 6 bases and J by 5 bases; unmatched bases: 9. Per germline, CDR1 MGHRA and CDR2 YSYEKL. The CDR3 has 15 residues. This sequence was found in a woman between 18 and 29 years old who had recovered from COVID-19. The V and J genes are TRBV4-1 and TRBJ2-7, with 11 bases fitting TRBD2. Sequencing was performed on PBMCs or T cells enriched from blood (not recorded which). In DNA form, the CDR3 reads TGCGCCAGCAGTCTTACGACTAGCGGGGTTCACGAGCAGTACTTC. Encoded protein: CASSLTTSGVHEQYF.